The 12 T cell receptor beta chains below were found in one sample sequenced in a study of HIV-infected patients and healthy controls. Reverse transcription used around 500 ng RNA and constant-region primers for alpha and beta. Each of the alpha and beta chains got its own library through chain-specific third strand synthesis with indices. Each CDR3 protein gets one entry after TCRdb re-called the 5' RACE reads with MiXCR. This sample has about 15,000 distinct CDR3 sequences, with roughly 12% found just once. Follow-up blood was drawn about 14 weeks, roughly three months, after antiretroviral therapy began. All unsorted peripheral T cells were captured because whole blood was used without fractionation. Sequenced material: blood, taken during antiretroviral therapy. Every receptor here comes from an adult with HIV infection. The donor label of this sample is uncertain.

This clonotype has only a few counts. This chain joins TRBV5-1 and TRBJ2-2; D gene ambiguous. Trimming shortened V by 2 bases and J by 9 bases, and 11 bases separated the two germline ends. CDR3 length: 13 residues. Germline V gives CDR1 SGHRS, CDR2 YFSETQ. CDR3 amino acids: CASSFPDGRELFF. In DNA form, the CDR3 reads TGCGCCAGCAGCTTCCCCGACGGCCGGGAGCTGTTTTTT.

This clonotype is labeled medium-sized. The chain has TRBV12-3 or TRBV12-4 and TRBJ2-7; D unresolved. The CDR3 sequence is 13 residues long. With 6 bases removed from V and 2 bases from J, the gap between germline ends came to 11 bases. The CDR3 region has the DNA TGTGCCAGCAGCGGTGTAGTCACCTACGAGCAGTACTTC. It codes for CASSGVVTYEQYF.

This clonotype has just a few counts. The chain is built from TRBV20-1 and TRBJ2-3, with 12 bases fitting TRBD2. CDR1 and CDR2 from the germline V gene are DFQATT and SNEGSKA (reference sequence). The CDR3 spans 16 residues. V shed 4 bases, J shed 4 bases, and the junction held 9 bases outside the gene matches. Written as DNA, the CDR3 is TGCAGTGCTATGGGGGCTAGCGGGAGGGGTGCAGATACGCAGTATTTT. As protein: CSAMGASGRGADTQYF.

This clonotype was detected ten times or more. The chain links TRBV12-3 or TRBV12-4 to TRBJ1-2; unclear D gene. The CDR3 runs 13 residues. Trimming stripped 6 bases from V and 3 bases from J, with 11 bases between. The CDR3 spells CASSPSEDYGYTF. CDR3 in DNA: TGTGCCAGCAGCCCGTCCGAGGACTATGGCTACACCTTC.

In this sample, this clonotype turned up many times. The chain recombines TRBV5-1 with TRBJ2-5, with a possible D match to TRBD2 (6 bases). The CDR3 covers 14 residues. The V end lost 4 bases, the J end lost 4 bases, and 14 bases lay between the germline ends. Germline CDR1 reads SGHRS; CDR2 reads YFSETQ. The CDR3 coding sequence is TGCGCCAGCAGCCGGGAGAGCGGTCGAGAGACCCAGTACTTC. Translation: CASSRESGRETQYF.

The sample holds many counts of this clonotype. The chain has TRBV5-1 and TRBJ2-5; D unresolved. Trimming stripped 0 bases from V and 3 bases from J, with 6 bases between. The CDR3 is made up of 13 amino acids. Germline V lookup: CDR1 SGHRS, CDR2 YFSETQ. The CDR3 here is CASSLVEKETQYF. As DNA, the CDR3 is TGCGCCAGCAGCTTGGTGGAGAAAGAGACCCAGTACTTC. The complete variable domain, with remaining parts taken from reference TRBV5-1 and TRBJ2-5, reads KAGVTQTPRYLIKTRGQQVTLSCSPISGHRSVSWYQQTPGQGLQFLFEYFSETQRNKGNFPGRFSGRQFSNSRSEMNVSTLELGDSALYLCASSLVEKETQYFGPGTRLLVL.

The genes are TRBV5-1 and TRBJ1-2; no reliable D call. The CDR3 is made up of 15 amino acids. V was pared by 0 bases and J by 2 bases, with 11 bases between. Germline lookup yields CDR1 SGHRS and CDR2 YFSETQ. The CDR3 loop is CASSLVVQANYGYTF. The CDR3 coding sequence is TGCGCCAGCAGCTTGGTTGTCCAGGCCAACTATGGCTACACCTTC.

This clonotype was counted many times. The genes are TRBV5-1 and TRBJ2-1; D unresolved. The length of the CDR3 is 15 residues. The germline V and J ends were trimmed by 0 bases and 0 bases, with 7 bases remaining between them. From germline, CDR1 is SGHRS and CDR2 YFSETQ. The CDR3 reads CASSLAESSYNEQFF. The CDR3 DNA is TGCGCCAGCAGCTTGGCCGAAAGCTCCTACAATGAGCAGTTCTTC.

This clonotype was counted only a few times. The rearrangement joins TRBV5-1 to TRBJ2-2; 7 positions agree with TRBD1. The CDR3 runs to 16 residues. The germline V gene has CDR1 SGHRS and CDR2 YFSETQ. With 3 bases clipped from V and 1 base from J, the junction kept 6 bases outside the gene matches. The CDR3 sequence is CASSWAGTENTGELFF. The CDR3 DNA reads TGCGCCAGCAGCTGGGCCGGGACAGAGAACACCGGGGAGCTGTTTTTT.

The table lists this clonotype with many counts. This rearrangement joins TRBV24-1 to TRBJ2-7; 10 bases match TRBD2. The germline CDR1 and CDR2 sequences are KGHDR and SFDVKD. The V and J ends lost 5 bases and 4 bases, in that order; junction bases with no gene match: 7. This CDR3 has 15 residues. The CDR3 reads CATSVNLAGVYEQYF. The DNA for the CDR3 is TGTGCCACCAGTGTAAACCTAGCGGGAGTGTACGAGCAGTACTTC.

This clonotype was counted at least ten times. The V gene is TRBV27, the J gene TRBJ2-3, with a weak D call TRBD1 (5 bases). Germline CDR1 MNHEY, CDR2 SMNVEV (reference sequence). The CDR3 is 18 amino acids. Trimming pared 2 bases from V and 1 base from J, leaving 19 bases between. The CDR3 spells CASSLVTPQASGTDTQYF. DNA for the CDR3: TGTGCCAGCAGTTTAGTCACCCCACAGGCTTCGGGCACAGATACGCAGTATTTT.

The sample holds many counts of this clonotype. V and J are TRBV7-9 and TRBJ2-5; TRBD1 aligns across 10 bases. CDR3 length: 15 residues. Losses at the gene ends were 5 bases for V and 4 bases for J; bases not matched to a gene: 7. From germline, CDR1 is SEHNR and CDR2 FQNEAQ (reference sequence). CDR3: CASSPGTGATETQYF. The DNA for the CDR3 is TGTGCCAGCAGCCCGGGGACAGGGGCTACAGAGACCCAGTACTTC.